The TCR beta chain under discussion was sequenced for a study of CD8 T cells in ankylosing spondylitis. Study results and caveats: Before this, some motif variants had been reported in reactive arthritis synovial fluid and blood. A TCR beta motif made of fewer than 10 highly homologous variants seemed typical of ankylosing spondylitis blood. Reportedly, disease-linked clones are significantly enriched in ankylosing spondylitis patients' matched synovial fluid.

As concerns this clonotype: Its antigen is still unknown.

Researchers built TCR beta libraries using quantitative 5'-RACE with molecular barcodes. Each CDR3 protein is one row after TCRdb ran MiXCR on the 5' RACE reads. The sample lists almost 400,000 distinct CDR3 sequences, about 22% occurring once. The CDR3 covers 16 residues. The germline gives CDR1 SGHRS, CDR2 YFSETQ. The V and J ends lost 4 bases and 7 bases respectively, with 20 bases between them. V and J are TRBV5-1 and TRBJ2-2; D gene uncertain. The clonotype originates from a male donor with ankylosing spondylitis. Sample: blood, either unsorted or a sorted T cell fraction (not recorded which). Written as DNA, the CDR3 is TGCGCCAGCAGCCTTTCTCCCCTCTTCGGTCACGGGGAGCTGTTTTTT. It translates to CASSLSPLFGHGELFF.